Presented here are 26 T cell receptor beta chains from one specimen sequenced in a study of Ad26.COV2.S vaccination and SARS-CoV-2 variants. Some clones are missing from TCRdb's copy, which holds only in-frame ones; the method was immunoSEQ multiplex PCR. The profile shows around 380,000 clones, about 88% of them singletons. The treatment denotes: around 19 received Ad26.COV2.S at low or high dose, single or two shots; roughly five received placebo; per-sample allocation not given. Sampling happened 63 days after the first vaccine or placebo injection. The source material was peripheral blood, sampled in a trial of Ad26.COV2.S vaccine versus placebo. The receptor source for this set is a person aged 18-65 years who received the Ad26.COV2.S COVID-19 vaccine or a placebo.

The chain employs TRBV5-5 and TRBJ2-5; the D gene is possibly TRBD1 (5 bases). V was trimmed by 1 base and J by 2 bases, leaving 9 bases between them. From germline, CDR1 is SGHKS and CDR2 YYEKEE (reference sequence). The CDR3 has 14 amino acids. The chain's CDR3 is CASSLLQGQETQYF. In DNA, the CDR3 is TGTGCCAGCAGCTTGCTTCAGGGACAAGAGACCCAGTACTTC.

This clone was seen once. The chain joins TRBV10-3 to TRBJ1-1, with TRBD1 matching over 8 bases. Germline CDR1 and CDR2: ENHRY and SYGVKD. V lost 2 bases to trimming and J lost 9 bases; unmatched junction nucleotides: 5. This CDR3 has 13 amino acids. In DNA, the CDR3 is TGTGCCATCAGTGAGACAGGGGGACAAAAAGCTTTCTTT. Translating gives CAISETGGQKAFF.

The chain carries TRBV20-1 and TRBJ2-7; no reliable D call. The CDR3 loop spans 11 amino acids. Germline CDR1 and CDR2: DFQATT and SNEGSKA (reference sequence). Trimming took 0 bases from V and 3 from J, leaving 3 bases between them. The CDR3, as DNA: TGCAGTGCTAGAGATGACTACGAGCAGTACTTC. This gives the protein CSARDDYEQYF.

This chain uses TRBV19 with TRBJ2-1; maybe TRBD2 (6 bases). Germline V gene sequence: CDR1 LNHDA, CDR2 SQIVND (reference sequence). The CDR3 is 18 amino acids. V lost 4 bases and J lost 6, with 25 bases in between. This CDR3 is CASSSPTDATGEINEQFF. The CDR3 DNA follows: TGTGCCAGTAGTAGCCCGACGGATGCGACGGGAGAGATCAATGAGCAGTTCTTC.

The chain couples TRBV5-6 to TRBJ1-2; perhaps TRBD1 as D (5 bases). CDR1 is SGHDT, CDR2 YYEEEE, per germline. The CDR3 is 13 residues long. V gave up 4 bases and J gave up 9 bases, with 16 bases separating them. The CDR3 bases are TGTGCCAGCAGCGGGGCCGCTATGAGTAGCTACACCTTC. It encodes CASSGAAMSSYTF.

The rearrangement links TRBV15 to TRBJ1-6; D call uncertain. The CDR3 runs 14 residues. Germline lookup yields CDR1 LNHNV and CDR2 YYDKDF (reference sequence). V lost 7 bases and J 8 bases, leaving 15 bases between the germline ends. The CDR3 protein is CATTTNPSDSPLHF. Here the CDR3 DNA reads TGTGCCACCACCACCAATCCGTCCGATTCACCCCTCCACTTT.

This clone was found once. V and J are TRBV11-3 and TRBJ2-1; TRBD1 matches at 9 bases. CDR1 is SGHNT and CDR2 is YENEEA in the germline V gene. The CDR3 has 15 amino acids. V lost 5 bases, J lost 8 bases, and 10 bases stayed unmatched. CDR3 coding DNA: TGTGCCAGCAGCGGGGGGGGACAGGGAGCCGATGAGCAGTTCTTC. This encodes CASSGGGQGADEQFF.

The chain has TRBV18 and TRBJ1-6, with D uncertain. V gave up 3 bases and J gave up 6 bases, with 9 bases separating them. The CDR3 length is 14 residues. Germline-derived CDR1 and CDR2 are KGHSH and LQKENI. CDR3 bases: TGTGCCAGCTCACCGACTCCGACTAATTCACCCCTCCACTTT. It codes for CASSPTPTNSPLHF.

To note about this clone: An end of the junction differs from the germline gene, which may be a read error. The chain links TRBV2 to TRBJ1-1; D gene uncertain. The CDR3 is made up of 14 amino acids. Germline V gene data show CDR1 as SNHLY and CDR2 as FYNNEI. This CDR3 reads CASIEPAGNTEAFF. In DNA form, the CDR3 reads TGTGCCAGCATTGAACCGGCTGGGAACACTGAAGCTTTCTTT.

The chain has TRBV5-4 and TRBJ1-4; D remains unclear. Germline loops: CDR1 SGHNT, CDR2 YYREEE (reference sequence). The CDR3 length is 14 residues. Trimming left V 2 bases short and J 3 bases short, with 8 bases between. The CDR3 nucleotides read TGTGCCAGCAGCTTAGACGCTCCTAATGAAAAACTGTTTTTT. Protein sequence: CASSLDAPNEKLFF.

The CDR3, as DNA: TGCGCCAGCAGTGAGTCTCTGGGTAGCACTGAAGCTTTCTTT. This encodes CASSESLGSTEAFF. The chain links TRBV10-2 to TRBJ1-1; D gene unclear. This CDR3 is built from 14 residues. Germline loops: CDR1 WSHSY, CDR2 SAAADI. V was trimmed by 0 bases and J by 4 bases, leaving 9 bases between them.

V and J are TRBV6-5 and TRBJ1-5, with 8 bases matching TRBD1. Germline V gene lookup returns CDR1 MNHEY and CDR2 SVGAGI. The CDR3 runs to 13 residues. V was pared by 11 bases and J by 2 bases, with 5 bases of the junction left unmatched. CDR3 DNA: TGTGCCCACGGACAGGGAGGCAATCAGCCCCAGCATTTT. Encoded protein: CAHGQGGNQPQHF.

This chain connects TRBV25-1 to TRBJ1-2; D gene unclear. Germline CDR1 reads MGHDK; CDR2 reads SYGVNS. This CDR3 has 18 amino acids. V shed 0 bases and J shed 4 bases, with 21 bases lying between them. The CDR3 reads CASSEYNLRFSPGYGYTF. The CDR3 region has the DNA TGTGCCAGCAGTGAATATAATTTACGGTTCTCGCCTGGCTATGGCTACACCTTC.

The chain recombines TRBV12-3 or TRBV12-4 with TRBJ2-3, with D tentatively TRBD2 (6 bases). V was trimmed by 6 bases and J by 4 bases, leaving 11 bases between them. There are 13 residues in the CDR3. The CDR3 DNA reads TGTGCCAGCAGAGGAGGGCGGGCAGATACGCAGTATTTT. Translating gives CASRGGRADTQYF.

The genes are TRBV10-3 and TRBJ1-5; D perhaps matches TRBD1 (5 bases). The V and J ends lost 2 bases and 3 bases respectively, with 11 bases between them. CDR3 length: 15 amino acids. The germline gives CDR1 ENHRY, CDR2 SYGVKD. The chain's CDR3 is CAISEVGPSNQPQHF. The CDR3 nucleotides read TGTGCCATCAGTGAGGTGGGACCATCCAATCAGCCCCAGCATTTT.

The chain has TRBV18 and TRBJ1-3; TRBD1 is a possible D gene (6 bases). The CDR3 is 15 amino acids. Per germline, CDR1 KGHSH and CDR2 LQKENI. The ends were cut back, 4 bases at V and 0 bases at J, with 10 bases in the middle. CDR3 protein: CASSLGQNSGNTIYF. The CDR3 DNA is TGTGCCAGCTCACTGGGACAAAACTCTGGAAACACCATATATTTT.

The genes are TRBV6-5 and TRBJ1-1; D is unresolved. Germline V gene sequence: CDR1 MNHEY, CDR2 SVGAGI. The CDR3 runs 15 residues. With 8 bases removed from V and 5 bases from J, the gap between germline ends came to 21 bases. CDR3 loop: CASSPTGGKETEAFF. In DNA form, the CDR3 reads TGTGCCAGCTCCCCTACGGGTGGGAAGGAGACTGAAGCTTTCTTT.

This chain joins TRBV12-3 or TRBV12-4 and TRBJ2-1, with 7 nucleotides matching TRBD2. This CDR3 has 12 amino acids. The V gene end was trimmed by 8 bases and the J gene end by 7 bases; junction bases not matched to a gene: 5. The CDR3 is CASGGGRNEQFF. The CDR3 DNA reads TGTGCCAGCGGGGGGGGGAGGAATGAGCAGTTCTTC.

The V gene is TRBV14, the J gene TRBJ2-1; tentatively, D is TRBD1 (6 bases). Germline V lookup: CDR1 SGHDN, CDR2 FVKESK. With 4 bases removed from V and 8 bases from J, the gap between germline ends came to 9 bases. This CDR3 region has 12 residues. DNA for the CDR3: TGTGCCAGCAGCCCGCACAGGGATGAGCAGTTCTTC. Its translation is CASSPHRDEQFF.

The CDR3 loop is CASRYLDRVAETQYF. CDR3 in DNA: TGTGCCAGCAGGTACCTGGACAGGGTTGCAGAGACCCAGTACTTC. The J gene is TRBJ2-5, the V gene TRBV6-5; 8 positions match TRBD1. Germline CDR1 reads MNHEY; CDR2 reads SVGAGI. CDR3 size: 15 residues. V shed 6 bases and J 4 bases; nucleotides not matched to a gene: 10.

The rearrangement links TRBV25-1 to TRBJ2-1; the match to TRBD2 covers 8 bases. V lost 5 bases, J lost 3 bases, and 12 bases stayed unmatched. The CDR3 covers 17 residues. Germline-derived CDR1 and CDR2 are MGHDK and SYGVNS. The CDR3 DNA follows: TGTGCCAGCAGTCGGGGGGGATCAGCGGGGAGCTACAATGAGCAGTTCTTC. Translated: CASSRGGSAGSYNEQFF.

This rearrangement joins TRBV12-3 or TRBV12-4 to TRBJ1-5; D gene uncertain. The CDR3 loop spans 12 amino acids. V gave up 5 bases and J gave up 6 bases, with 8 bases separating them. The CDR3 nucleotides read TGTGCCAGCAGTCCTGGAAGTCAGCCCCAGCATTTT. This gives the protein CASSPGSQPQHF.

The CDR3: CASRRQGATEAFF. The CDR3 coding sequence is TGTGCCAGCAGAAGACAGGGGGCGACTGAAGCTTTCTTT. V is TRBV2 and J is TRBJ1-1; 10 bases are shared with TRBD1. After removal of 6 bases from V and 5 bases from J, the junction contained 3 bases not matched to a gene. The CDR3 has 13 amino acids. Germline assignment: CDR1 SNHLY and CDR2 FYNNEI.

The J gene is TRBJ1-2, the V gene TRBV20-1, with D tentatively TRBD1 (5 bases). Germline CDR1 DFQATT, CDR2 SNEGSKA (reference sequence). CDR3 length: 11 amino acids. Trimming shortened V by 6 bases and J by 5 bases, and 10 bases separated the two germline ends. CDR3 loop: CSAGDSYGYTF. CDR3 DNA: TGCAGTGCAGGGGACTCGTATGGCTACACCTTC.

This clone was observed at least ten times. The V gene is TRBV19, the J gene TRBJ1-1; D is undetermined. The V gene lost 2 bases and the J gene lost 1 base, with 20 bases spanning the gap. From germline, CDR1 is LNHDA and CDR2 SQIVND (reference sequence). The CDR3 loop spans 18 amino acids. The CDR3 spells CASSIIPLTDPKNTEAFF. In nucleotides, the CDR3 is TGTGCCAGTAGTATAATTCCCCTTACCGACCCGAAGAACACTGAAGCTTTCTTT.

V gene TRBV6-2 or TRBV6-3 combines with J gene TRBJ2-7; no firm D call. V dropped 1 base and J dropped 5 bases, with 3 bases sitting between them. The CDR3 contains 11 residues. The V gene's germline CDR1 is MNHEY and CDR2 SVGEGT. The CDR3 sequence is CASSYYDEQYF. For the CDR3, the DNA is TGTGCCAGCAGTTACTACGACGAGCAGTACTTC.